Described below is a single TCR beta chain sequence and its context. Its specificity is not known. At sampling all donors were nominally healthy, likely with unrecorded immune exposures. This sample was taken from a study of cytomegalovirus exposure and HLA in healthy donors. Study conclusions and caveats: Some TCR beta chains (roughly 150 of them) were listed as cytomegalovirus-associated.

The PCR used 60 Vbeta and 13 Jbeta primers. The repertoire was sequenced with immunoSEQ multiplex PCR; TCRdb's copy has only in-frame clones and lacks some. The profile covers about 140,000 clones, with roughly 80% appearing a single time and over 8.5% taken by the ten largest. The receptor's source is a woman between 50 and 59 years old in good health and CMV-seropositive. Sequenced material: PBMCs.

CDR3 nucleotides: TGTGCCAGCAGTTTACCAGCGACAGGATCTACCTATGGCTACACCTTC. Translation gives CASSLPATGSTYGYTF. The V and J genes are TRBV28 and TRBJ1-2; possible D gene TRBD1, 6 bases. Trimming pared 2 bases from V and 4 bases from J, leaving 17 bases between. CDR1 is MDHEN and CDR2 is SYDVKM in the germline V gene. This CDR3 is 16 amino acids long.